The 3 T cell receptor beta chains given below trace back to one sample, sequenced in a study of CD8 T cells in Susac syndrome. A quantity of about 0.5 to 1 ug RNA underwent reverse transcription using random hexamers. TCRdb itself ran the immunoSEQ multiplex PCR reads through MiXCR, one entry per CDR3 protein. The repertoire holds some 160,000 distinct CDR3 sequences, approximately 96% seen once, with about 0.08% in the top ten. Material: CD4+ T cells from PBMCs. Source of these receptors: a human donor with Susac syndrome.

The genes are TRBV9 and TRBJ2-5; possibly TRBD2 for D (6 bases). The germline V gene encodes CDR1 SGDLS and CDR2 YYNGEE. V dropped 3 bases and J dropped 5 bases, with 14 bases sitting between them. The CDR3 has 14 amino acids. The CDR3 sequence: CASSAGTSRETQYF. The CDR3 nucleotides are TGTGCCAGCAGCGCCGGGACTTCTCGTGAGACCCAGTACTTC.

The gene calls are TRBV5-1 and TRBJ2-7; either TRBD1 or TRBD2 may supply D (5 bases each). CDR1 is SGHRS and CDR2 is YFSETQ in the germline V gene. The length of the CDR3 is 13 residues. V was shortened by 4 bases and J by 2 bases, with 10 bases between the two germline ends. Here the CDR3 DNA reads TGCGCCAGCAGCCGGGACGGACCCTACGAGCAGTACTTC. Protein product: CASSRDGPYEQYF.

The chain joins TRBV3-1 to TRBJ2-6; either TRBD1 or TRBD2 may fit D (5 bases each). The CDR3 length is 17 residues. Germline V gene sequence: CDR1 LGHDT, CDR2 YNNKEL (reference sequence). The germline V and J ends were trimmed by 1 base and 2 bases, with 12 bases remaining between them. This CDR3 reads CASSQGTLGAGANVLTF. CDR3 in DNA: TGTGCCAGCAGCCAAGGGACACTAGGCGCTGGGGCCAACGTCCTGACTTTC.